Below are 2 T cell receptor beta chains sequenced from a single sample in a study of blood T cell repertoires in COVID-19. The method was immunoSEQ multiplex PCR; TCRdb's version includes in-frame clones alone and lacks a portion of them. The sample has roughly 250,000 clones; approximately 90% are singletons. Sequenced: PBMCs or T cells enriched from blood (not recorded which). The receptors were gathered from a woman aged 25 to 39 with acute COVID-19.

This clone was seen a single time. The chain recombines TRBV19 with TRBJ1-5; D unclear. CDR3 length: 14 residues. CDR1 and CDR2 from the germline V gene are LNHDA and SQIVND (reference sequence). V was pared by 3 bases and J by 5 bases, with 11 bases between. The CDR3 nucleotides are TGTGCCAGTAGTATCCCCTTTCGGGATCAGCCCCAGCATTTT. It specifies CASSIPFRDQPQHF.

The chain has TRBV11-3 and TRBJ1-3; TRBD1 matches 8 bases. The V segment lost 3 bases and the J segment 2 bases; nucleotides outside the gene matches: 6. Germline CDR1 reads SGHNT; CDR2 reads YENEEA. The CDR3 contains 16 residues. The CDR3 protein is CASSFGQGAPGNTIYF. CDR3 bases: TGTGCCAGCAGCTTCGGTCAGGGGGCGCCTGGAAACACCATATATTTT.